This T cell receptor beta chain was retrieved from a study of T cell responses to AZD1222 COVID-19 vaccine. The CDR3 consists of 16 residues. CDR1 LGHNA and CDR2 YNFKEQ come from the germline V gene. V lost 0 bases and J 2 bases, leaving 12 bases between the germline ends. The table came from immunoSEQ multiplex PCR; TCRdb's copy has only in-frame clones and leaves some out. The table includes around 33,000 clones, 90% to 95% detected once. The input for sequencing was peripheral blood, taken on day 0 of AZD1222 vaccination. This receptor was identified in an adult in good health. V usage is TRBV4-2 and J usage is TRBJ2-3; a possible D gene is TRBD2 (6 bases). The CDR3: CASSQDPRGTTDTQYF. In nucleotides, the CDR3 is TGTGCCAGCAGCCAAGATCCCCGGGGGACCACAGATACGCAGTATTTT.